Presented here are 12 T cell receptor beta chains from one specimen sequenced in a study of T-cell memory formation after mild COVID-19. TCRdb recomputed calls from the 5' RACE reads with MiXCR, one row per CDR3 protein. The sample lists 150,000 or so distinct CDR3 sequences; more than 12% were seen once. The sequencing input was PBMCs or a T cell subset sorted from them (not recorded which). The receptors stem from an adult woman who had mild COVID-19 (a few samples of this study predate the infection). Cell type and time point are not known.

This clonotype occurred many times. This sequence joins TRBV10-3 and TRBJ2-1; 11 bases fit TRBD2. V gave up 3 bases and J gave up 9 bases; unmatched junction bases: 4. Germline loops: CDR1 ENHRY, CDR2 SYGVKD. The CDR3 has 14 residues. CDR3 in amino acids: CAISDTSGRGEQFF. CDR3 coding DNA: TGTGCCATCAGTGACACTAGCGGGAGAGGTGAGCAGTTCTTC.

This rearrangement joins TRBV10-3 to TRBJ1-2; tentative D call: TRBD1 (5 bases). The germline gives CDR1 ENHRY, CDR2 SYGVKD. Trimming pared 6 bases from V and 3 bases from J, leaving 20 bases between. This CDR3 has 16 residues. CDR3: CAIREVPPQGHYGYTF. The CDR3 bases are TGTGCCATCAGGGAAGTCCCTCCGCAGGGTCACTATGGCTACACCTTC.

This clonotype has more than one count but fewer than ten. The CDR3 coding sequence is TGTGCCAGCAGCTTAGCTTATGAGCAGTTCTTC. Its protein is CASSLAYEQFF. This sequence joins TRBV7-9 and TRBJ2-1, with D unresolved. Germline V CDR1 and CDR2: SEHNR, FQNEAQ (reference sequence). CDR3 length: 11 amino acids. V lost 0 bases to trimming and J lost 8 bases, with 2 bases between them.

The V and J genes are TRBV20-1 and TRBJ2-1; D is unclear. V shed 0 bases and J shed 5 bases, with 11 bases lying between them. Per the germline V gene, CDR1 is DFQATT and CDR2 is SNEGSKA (reference sequence). CDR3 size: 14 residues. In DNA, the CDR3 is TGCAGTGCTAGAGATGCATCAGGCCACAATGAGCAGTTCTTC. Protein product: CSARDASGHNEQFF.

This clonotype occurred a few times. V usage is TRBV7-2 and J usage is TRBJ2-1, with TRBD2 as a possible D gene (5 bases). V was pared by 4 bases and J by 3 bases, with 16 bases between. The CDR3 length is 16 residues. Germline CDR1 and CDR2: SGHTA and FQGNSA. The CDR3 DNA is TGTGCCAGCAGCTCCCATCGCGGAACTAGCTACAATGAGCAGTTCTTC. Translation gives CASSSHRGTSYNEQFF.

The CDR3 nucleotides are TGTGCCAGCAGTGAGACTAGCGGGAACCCAGATACGCAGTATTTT. Protein product: CASSETSGNPDTQYF. V usage is TRBV2 and J usage is TRBJ2-3, with 11 bases that match TRBD2. The CDR3 has 15 residues. V was clipped by 3 bases and J by 4 bases; unmatched bases: 3. Germline V gives CDR1 SNHLY, CDR2 FYNNEI.

This clonotype was counted between two and nine times. The genes are TRBV2 and TRBJ1-4; no clear D. This CDR3 region has 13 residues. Looked up from germline, CDR1 is SNHLY and CDR2 is FYNNEI. The V and J ends lost 8 bases and 4 bases respectively, with 11 bases between them. The CDR3 is CASLWVLNEKLFF. CDR3 bases: TGTGCCAGCCTTTGGGTCCTTAATGAAAAACTGTTTTTT.

The gene calls are TRBV4-1 and TRBJ2-2; D remains unclear. The CDR3 totals 15 residues. The V end lost 1 base, the J end lost 6 bases, and 12 bases lay between the germline ends. Germline V lookup: CDR1 MGHRA, CDR2 YSYEKL. This CDR3 is CASSQGIGVSGELFF. The CDR3 nucleotides read TGCGCCAGCAGCCAAGGGATTGGGGTCTCCGGGGAGCTGTTTTTT.

This clonotype was counted only a few times. The V gene is TRBV4-1, the J gene TRBJ2-7; tentative D call: TRBD2 (5 bases). The V end was cut by 3 bases, the J end by 5 bases, with 17 bases between. This CDR3 spans 15 amino acids. CDR1 and CDR2 from the germline V gene are MGHRA and YSYEKL. The CDR3 sequence: CASSQGVLDGHEQYF. DNA of the CDR3: TGCGCCAGCAGCCAGGGAGTTCTGGACGGCCACGAGCAGTACTTC.

V is TRBV19 and J is TRBJ2-7, with D maybe TRBD2 (6 bases). The CDR3 extends over 15 amino acids. Germline V gene data show CDR1 as LNHDA and CDR2 as SQIVND (reference sequence). The germline V and J ends were trimmed by 4 bases and 3 bases, with 16 bases remaining between them. Written as DNA, the CDR3 is TGTGCCAGTAGTACCACCGGGCGGGGATACTACGAGCAGTACTTC. The encoded protein is CASSTTGRGYYEQYF.

This clonotype has more than one count but fewer than ten. This chain connects TRBV5-6 to TRBJ2-5; D may match TRBD1 or TRBD2 (7 bases each). The CDR3 sequence is 15 residues long. The germline V gene encodes CDR1 SGHDT and CDR2 YYEEEE. V was cut by 4 bases and J by 5 bases, with 18 bases left in between. CDR3 nucleotides: TGTGCCAGCAGCCCAGGGGGAGGGGTCCCGGAGACCCAGTACTTC. Protein sequence: CASSPGGGVPETQYF.

This clonotype was detected many times. The chain employs TRBV5-1 and TRBJ1-2, with 9 positions matching TRBD1. Germline V gives CDR1 SGHRS, CDR2 YFSETQ. J was trimmed by 3 bases and V by 3 bases; bases with no gene match: 0. This CDR3 spans 13 amino acids. The CDR3 DNA follows: TGCGCCAGCAGCTGGACAGGGGACTATGGCTACACCTTC. This gives the protein CASSWTGDYGYTF.